What follows describes a single T cell receptor beta chain. Its antigen remains unknown. The CDR3 spans 14 residues. The V end lost 3 bases, the J end lost 1 base, and 9 bases lay between the germline ends. Germline V lookup: CDR1 LNHNV, CDR2 YYDKDF (reference sequence). Generated by immunoSEQ multiplex PCR, the TCRdb table keeps only in-frame clones and is missing some. Of 55,000 to 75,000 clones in the sample, roughly nine tenths were seen once. The sample comes from a study of T cells in localized non-small cell lung cancer. Study-wide findings and caveats: Sequencing involved a lone tumor region, leaving heterogeneity possible. Adjacent lung held a median around 56 of the top 100 tumor clones.

The TCR originated in a man between 35 and 75 years old with stage I lung adenocarcinoma. V gene TRBV15 combines with J gene TRBJ1-1, with D possibly TRBD1 on 5 matching bases. The starting material was peripheral blood, obtained before any cancer treatment. The CDR3 DNA reads as TGTGCCACCAGCAGGGGAGGACAGAACACTGAAGCTTTCTTT. Its translation: CATSRGGQNTEAFF.